Included here is one TCR beta chain sequence, with context. The antigen is unknown. A single heparinised blood sample, averaging around 110 mL, was obtained per donor. The source of the sample is a study of beta chain features in type 1 diabetes. Study context: Sorted cells from all samples, numbering over 85,000,000, were examined. Overall study results and limits: In the patient group, naive, central memory and Treg TCRB repertoires seemed more alike than in the healthy donor group. Moderate yet significant TCRB CDR3 shortening was seen in Type 1 diabetes patients in all four CD4+ subsets.

Germline values: CDR1 SGHVS, CDR2 FQNEAQ. V trimming: 8 bases; J trimming: 3 bases; junction bases outside the gene matches: 4. The CDR3 is 14 amino acids. Reverse transcribing all isolated RNA meant expressed TCRB transcripts were sequenced. The repertoire was sequenced with immunoSEQ multiplex PCR; TCRdb's copy has only in-frame clones and lacks some. The sample shows about 230,000 clones, 7.5% to 10% of them seen only once. This sequence originates from a woman in her late teens or twenties in good health. The chain employs TRBV7-8 and TRBJ2-1; 10 nucleotides agree with TRBD2. The material sequenced was naive CD4+ T cells from blood. The CDR3 DNA reads TGTGCCAGCCATCGGACTAGCGGCTACAATGAGCAGTTCTTC. Its translation is CASHRTSGYNEQFF.